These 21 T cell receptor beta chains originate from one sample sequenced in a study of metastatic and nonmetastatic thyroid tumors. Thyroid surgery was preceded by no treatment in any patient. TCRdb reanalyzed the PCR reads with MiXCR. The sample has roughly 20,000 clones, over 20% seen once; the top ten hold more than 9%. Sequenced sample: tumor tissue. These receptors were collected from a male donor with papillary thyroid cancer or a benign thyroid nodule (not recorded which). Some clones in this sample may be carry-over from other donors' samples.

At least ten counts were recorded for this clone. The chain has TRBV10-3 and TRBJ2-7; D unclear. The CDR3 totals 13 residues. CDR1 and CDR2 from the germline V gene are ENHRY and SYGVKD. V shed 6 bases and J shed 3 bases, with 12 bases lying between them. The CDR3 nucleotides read TGTGCCATCAGATTCCCAGACCACTACGAGCAGTACTTC. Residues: CAIRFPDHYEQYF.

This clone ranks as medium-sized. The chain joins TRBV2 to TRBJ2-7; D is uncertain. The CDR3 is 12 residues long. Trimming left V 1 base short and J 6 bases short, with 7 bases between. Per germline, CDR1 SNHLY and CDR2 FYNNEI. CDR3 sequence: CASSEGPGEQYF. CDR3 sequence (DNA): TGTGCCAGCAGTGAAGGCCCTGGCGAGCAGTACTTC.

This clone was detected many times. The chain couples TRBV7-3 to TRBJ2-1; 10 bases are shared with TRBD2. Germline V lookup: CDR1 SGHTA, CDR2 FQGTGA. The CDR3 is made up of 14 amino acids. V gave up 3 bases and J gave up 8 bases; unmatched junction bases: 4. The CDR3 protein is CASSLSSGSDEQFF. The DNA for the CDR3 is TGTGCCAGCAGCTTGTCTAGCGGGAGTGATGAGCAGTTCTTC.

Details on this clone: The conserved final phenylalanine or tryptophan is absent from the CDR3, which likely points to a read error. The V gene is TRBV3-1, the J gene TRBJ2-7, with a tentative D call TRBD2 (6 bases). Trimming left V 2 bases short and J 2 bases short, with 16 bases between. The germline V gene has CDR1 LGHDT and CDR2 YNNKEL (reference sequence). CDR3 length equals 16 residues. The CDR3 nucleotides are TGTGCCAGCAGCCAATTTCGGGCTAGCGTAACCTACGAGCAGTACCTC. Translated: CASSQFRASVTYEQYL.

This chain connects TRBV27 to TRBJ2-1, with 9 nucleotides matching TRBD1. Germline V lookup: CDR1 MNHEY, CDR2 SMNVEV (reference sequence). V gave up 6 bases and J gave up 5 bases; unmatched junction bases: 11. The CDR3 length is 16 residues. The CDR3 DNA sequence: TGTGCCAGCAGGCCATTCCGGGACAGGGCCGACAATGAGCAGTTCTTC. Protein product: CASRPFRDRADNEQFF.

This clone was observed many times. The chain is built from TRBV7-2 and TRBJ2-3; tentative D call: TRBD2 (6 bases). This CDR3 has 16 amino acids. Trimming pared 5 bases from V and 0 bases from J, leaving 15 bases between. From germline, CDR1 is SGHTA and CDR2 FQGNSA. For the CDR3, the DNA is TGTGCCAGCAGCCCCCGTCGGGGGTCTAGCACAGATACGCAGTATTTT. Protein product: CASSPRRGSSTDTQYF.

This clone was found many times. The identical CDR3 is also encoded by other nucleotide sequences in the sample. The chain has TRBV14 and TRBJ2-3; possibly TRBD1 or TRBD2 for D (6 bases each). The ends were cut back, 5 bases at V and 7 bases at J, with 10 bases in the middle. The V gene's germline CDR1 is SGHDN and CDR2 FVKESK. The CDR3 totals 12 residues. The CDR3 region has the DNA TGTGCCAGCAGCTTAGGGGGGAATACGCAGTATTTT. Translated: CASSLGGNTQYF.

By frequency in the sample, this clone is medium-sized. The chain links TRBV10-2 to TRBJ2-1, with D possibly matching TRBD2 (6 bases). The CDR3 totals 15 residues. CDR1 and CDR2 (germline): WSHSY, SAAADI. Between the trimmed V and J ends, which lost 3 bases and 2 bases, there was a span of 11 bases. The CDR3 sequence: CASSELAVTYNEQFF. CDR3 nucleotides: TGCGCCAGCAGTGAATTAGCGGTCACCTACAATGAGCAGTTCTTC.

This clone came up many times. In DNA, the CDR3 is TGCAGCGTTGGACTATACAATGAGCAGTTCTTC. Its translation is CSVGLYNEQFF. The rearrangement joins TRBV29-1 to TRBJ2-1; weak D call: TRBD2 (5 bases). V was trimmed by 4 bases and J by 4 bases, leaving 5 bases between them. The CDR3 spans 11 residues. The germline CDR1 and CDR2 sequences are SQVTM and ANQGSEA.

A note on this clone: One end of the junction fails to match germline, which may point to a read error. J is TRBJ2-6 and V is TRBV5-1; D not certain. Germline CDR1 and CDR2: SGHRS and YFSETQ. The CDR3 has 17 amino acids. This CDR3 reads CTSSLLGGPSGANVLTF. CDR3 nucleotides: TGCACCAGCAGCTTGCTAGGTGGACCCTCTGGGGCCAACGTCCTGACTTTC.

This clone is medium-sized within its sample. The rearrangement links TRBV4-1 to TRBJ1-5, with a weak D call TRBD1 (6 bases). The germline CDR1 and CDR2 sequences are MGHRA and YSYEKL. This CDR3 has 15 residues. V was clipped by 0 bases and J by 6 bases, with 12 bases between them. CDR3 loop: CASSQEMKGGQPQHF. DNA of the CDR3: TGCGCCAGCAGCCAAGAAATGAAGGGGGGTCAGCCCCAGCATTTT.

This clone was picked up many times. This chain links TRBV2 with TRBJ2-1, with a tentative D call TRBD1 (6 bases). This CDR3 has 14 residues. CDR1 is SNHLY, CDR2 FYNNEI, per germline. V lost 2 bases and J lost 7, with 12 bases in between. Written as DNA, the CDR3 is TGTGCCAGCAGTGAAACACAGGGTAAGAATGAGCAGTTCTTC. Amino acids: CASSETQGKNEQFF.

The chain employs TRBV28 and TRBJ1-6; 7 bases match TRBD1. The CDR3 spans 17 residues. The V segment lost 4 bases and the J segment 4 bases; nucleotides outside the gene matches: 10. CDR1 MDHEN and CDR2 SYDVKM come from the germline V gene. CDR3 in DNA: TGTGCCAGCAGTTCCCTGGGTGGGACAGCTTATAATTCACCCCTCCACTTT. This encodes CASSSLGGTAYNSPLHF.

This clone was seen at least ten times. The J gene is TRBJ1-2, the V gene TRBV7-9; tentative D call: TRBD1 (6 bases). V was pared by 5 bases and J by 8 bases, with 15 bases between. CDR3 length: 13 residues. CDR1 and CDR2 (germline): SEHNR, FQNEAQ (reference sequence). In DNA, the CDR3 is TGTGCCAGCAGCCCACCGGGGGCGAGGGGCTACACCTTC. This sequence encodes CASSPPGARGYTF.

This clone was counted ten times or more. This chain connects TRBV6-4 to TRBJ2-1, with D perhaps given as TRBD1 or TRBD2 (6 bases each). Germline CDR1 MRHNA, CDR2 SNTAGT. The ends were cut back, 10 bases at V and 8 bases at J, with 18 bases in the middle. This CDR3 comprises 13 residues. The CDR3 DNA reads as TGTGCCACCCAAGGAGGGGACAACGATGAGCAGTTCTTC. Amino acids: CATQGGDNDEQFF.

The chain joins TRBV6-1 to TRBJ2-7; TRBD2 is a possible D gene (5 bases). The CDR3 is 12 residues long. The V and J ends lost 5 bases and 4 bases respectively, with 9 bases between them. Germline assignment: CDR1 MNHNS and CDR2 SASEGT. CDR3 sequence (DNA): TGTGCCAGCAGTAAGCTAGCATACGAGCAGTACTTC. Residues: CASSKLAYEQYF.

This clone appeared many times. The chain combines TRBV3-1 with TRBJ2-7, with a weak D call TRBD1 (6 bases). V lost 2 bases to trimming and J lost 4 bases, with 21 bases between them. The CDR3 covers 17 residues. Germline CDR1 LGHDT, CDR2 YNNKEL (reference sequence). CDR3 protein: CASSQRRTHGDTYEQYF. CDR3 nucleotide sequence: TGTGCCAGCAGCCAAAGGCGGACTCACGGGGACACTTACGAGCAGTACTTC.

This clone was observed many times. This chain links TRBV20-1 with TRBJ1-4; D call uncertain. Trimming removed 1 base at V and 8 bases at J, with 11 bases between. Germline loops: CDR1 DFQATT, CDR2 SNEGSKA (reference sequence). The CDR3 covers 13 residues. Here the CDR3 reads CSARATTEEKLFF. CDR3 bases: TGCAGTGCTAGAGCAACAACCGAGGAAAAACTGTTTTTT.

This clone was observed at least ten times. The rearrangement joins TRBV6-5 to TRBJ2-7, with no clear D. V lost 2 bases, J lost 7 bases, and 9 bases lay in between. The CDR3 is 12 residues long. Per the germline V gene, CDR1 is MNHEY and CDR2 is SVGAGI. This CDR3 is CASSYAPEEQYF. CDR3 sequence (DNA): TGTGCCAGCAGTTACGCCCCGGAAGAGCAGTACTTC.

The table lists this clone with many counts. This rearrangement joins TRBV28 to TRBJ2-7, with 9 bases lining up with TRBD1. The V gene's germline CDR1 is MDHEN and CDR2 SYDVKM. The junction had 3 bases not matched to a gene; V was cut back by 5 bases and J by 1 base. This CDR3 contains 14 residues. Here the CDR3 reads CASSTGTGSYEQYF. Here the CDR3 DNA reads TGTGCCAGCAGTACCGGGACAGGGTCCTACGAGCAGTACTTC.

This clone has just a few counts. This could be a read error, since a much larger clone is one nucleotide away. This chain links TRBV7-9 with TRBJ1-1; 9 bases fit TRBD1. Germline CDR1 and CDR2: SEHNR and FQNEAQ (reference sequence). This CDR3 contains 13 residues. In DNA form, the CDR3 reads TGTGCCAGCAGCACGGGACAGGGCACTGGAGCTTTCTTT. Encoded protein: CASSTGQGTGAFF. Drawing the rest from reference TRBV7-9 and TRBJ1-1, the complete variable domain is DTGVSQNPRHKITKRGQNVTFRCDPISEHNRLYWYRQTLGQGPEFLTYFQNEAQLEKSRLLSDRFSAERPKGSFSTLEIQRTEQGDSAMYLCASSTGQGTGAFFGQGTRLTVV.